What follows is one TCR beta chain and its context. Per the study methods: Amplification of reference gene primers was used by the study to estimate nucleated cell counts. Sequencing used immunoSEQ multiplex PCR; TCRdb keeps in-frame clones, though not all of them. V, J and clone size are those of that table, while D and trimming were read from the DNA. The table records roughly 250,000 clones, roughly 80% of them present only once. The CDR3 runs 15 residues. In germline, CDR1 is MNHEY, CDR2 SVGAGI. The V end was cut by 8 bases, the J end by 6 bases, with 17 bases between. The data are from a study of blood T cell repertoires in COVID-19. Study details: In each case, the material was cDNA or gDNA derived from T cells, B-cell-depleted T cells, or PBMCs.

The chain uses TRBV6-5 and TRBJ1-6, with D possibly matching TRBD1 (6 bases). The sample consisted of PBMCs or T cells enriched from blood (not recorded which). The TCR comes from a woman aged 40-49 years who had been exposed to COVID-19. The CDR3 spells CASQPGGGSNSPLHF. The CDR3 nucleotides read TGTGCCAGCCAACCTGGGGGGGGCTCTAATTCACCCCTCCACTTT.